This T cell receptor beta chain is drawn from a study of cytomegalovirus exposure and HLA in healthy donors. PCR employed 60 Vbeta and 13 Jbeta primers. The protocol was immunoSEQ multiplex PCR, while the TCRdb copy is restricted to in-frame clones and leaves out a portion. The sample consists of 130,000 to 150,000 clones, about four fifths of them appearing once. The CDR3 length is 14 residues. The ends lost 5 bases at V and 4 bases at J; junction bases unmatched: 5. Germline V CDR1 and CDR2: LNHDA, SQIVND (reference sequence). This TCR derives from a man in his forties or fifties in good health and CMV-seronegative. Material: PBMCs. The chain is built from TRBV19 and TRBJ1-5; TRBD1 aligns across 7 bases. CDR3 sequence reads: CASSQGTVNQPQHF. CDR3 coding DNA: TGTGCCAGTAGTCAAGGGACAGTGAATCAGCCCCAGCATTTT.